The 5 T cell receptor beta chains below all came from one sample that was sequenced in a study of OX40 agonist ivuxolimab in advanced cancers. The method was immunoSEQ multiplex PCR; TCRdb's version includes in-frame clones alone and lacks a portion of them. The sample records roughly 56,000 clones, around nine tenths being singletons. Sequenced material: CD4+ or CD8+ T cells sorted from blood, taken in a trial of the OX40 agonist ivuxolimab. These receptor sequences come from an adult with an advanced solid tumor such as melanoma, head and neck, liver or kidney cancer.

This chain uses TRBV6-1 with TRBJ1-1; 9 bases map to TRBD1. There are 15 residues in the CDR3. Germline V lookup: CDR1 MNHNS, CDR2 SASEGT. The ends lost 4 bases at V and 3 bases at J; junction bases unmatched: 6. CDR3 sequence reads: CASSGRQGGDTEAFF. The DNA of the CDR3 is TGTGCCAGCAGTGGCCGACAGGGGGGGGACACTGAAGCTTTCTTT.

This rearrangement joins TRBV11-2 to TRBJ2-3, with D perhaps matching TRBD1 (6 bases). CDR1 and CDR2 from the germline V gene are SGHAT and FQNNGV. V dropped 4 bases and J dropped 0 bases, with 14 bases sitting between them. This CDR3 contains 16 residues. Here the CDR3 DNA reads TGTGCCAGCAGCTGGGGGTGGCAGGGGAGCACAGATACGCAGTATTTT. This encodes CASSWGWQGSTDTQYF. The full variable domain, completed using reference TRBV11-2 and TRBJ2-3, is EAGVAQSPRYKIIEKRQSVAFWCNPISGHATLYWYQQILGQGPKLLIQFQNNGVVDDSQLPKDRFSAERLKGVDSTLKIQPAKLEDSAVYLCASSWGWQGSTDTQYFGPGTRLTVL.

This chain joins TRBV14 and TRBJ2-1; a possible D gene is TRBD1 (6 bases). There are 14 residues in the CDR3. CDR1 and CDR2 from the germline V gene are SGHDN and FVKESK. The V gene lost 4 bases and the J gene lost 5 bases, with 12 bases spanning the gap. CDR3 nucleotides: TGTGCCAGCAGCCTTCTCGACAGGAACAATGAGCAGTTCTTC. Its protein product is CASSLLDRNNEQFF.

The genes are TRBV6-5 and TRBJ1-3, with unresolved D. CDR3 length: 15 amino acids. The V end was cut by 4 bases, the J end by 0 bases, with 10 bases between. CDR1 is MNHEY, CDR2 SVGAGI, per germline. The CDR3 protein is CASSSQGTSGNTIYF. Here the CDR3 DNA reads TGTGCCAGCAGTTCCCAAGGCACCTCTGGAAACACCATATATTTT.

This clone was recorded once. The chain couples TRBV20-1 to TRBJ2-7; D gene unclear. Trimming removed 3 bases at V and 2 bases at J, with 5 bases between. Germline-derived CDR1 and CDR2 are DFQATT and SNEGSKA (reference sequence). The CDR3 totals 11 residues. CDR3 sequence: CSASGPYEQYF. In nucleotides, the CDR3 is TGCAGTGCTAGCGGCCCCTACGAGCAGTACTTC.